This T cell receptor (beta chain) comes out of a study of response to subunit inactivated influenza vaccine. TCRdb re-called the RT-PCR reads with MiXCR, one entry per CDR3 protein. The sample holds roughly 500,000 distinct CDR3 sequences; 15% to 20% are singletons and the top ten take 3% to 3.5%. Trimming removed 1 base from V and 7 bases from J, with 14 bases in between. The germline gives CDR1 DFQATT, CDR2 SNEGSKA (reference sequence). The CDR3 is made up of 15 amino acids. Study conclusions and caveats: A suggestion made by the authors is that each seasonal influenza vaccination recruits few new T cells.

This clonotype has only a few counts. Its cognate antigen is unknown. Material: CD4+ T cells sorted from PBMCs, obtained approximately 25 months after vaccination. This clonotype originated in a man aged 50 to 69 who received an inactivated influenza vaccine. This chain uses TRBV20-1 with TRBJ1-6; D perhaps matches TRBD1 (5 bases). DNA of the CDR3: TGCAGTGCTAGAGTACCGCCAGGGACGAATTCACCCCTCCACTTT. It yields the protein CSARVPPGTNSPLHF.